Listed below are T cell receptor beta chains from one sample, sequenced in a study of CD8+ T cells in alopecia areata. The table came from immunoSEQ multiplex PCR; TCRdb's copy has only in-frame clones and leaves some out. This repertoire shows just over 150,000 clones, under 60% found once; its top ten account for 19%. Sequencing used CD8+ T cells sorted from blood, obtained at week 0. The receptors were sampled from a human donor with alopecia areata. Each CDR3 is given with its conserved first and last residue. D genes are given only for firm matches. The size entry is marked missing in some rows and otherwise reads once, few, many or a size class.

clone_size: NA
j_call: TRBJ1-5
v_call: TRBV2
d_call: NA
cdr3_nt: TGTGCCAGCCTCCAGGGACCCAATCAGCCCCAGCATTTT
cdr3_aa: CASLQGPNQPQHF

clone_size: NA
j_call: TRBJ2-3
v_call: TRBV9
d_call: TRBD1
cdr3_nt: TGTGCCAGCAGCTTAAGCGGGGACAGGGAATCTGGTACGCAGTATTTT
cdr3_aa: CASSLSGDRESGTQYF

clone_size: NA
j_call: TRBJ2-7
v_call: TRBV6-1
d_call: NA
cdr3_nt: TGTGCCAGCAGGAAGGAAAGCTCCTACGAGCAGTACTTC
cdr3_aa: CASRKESSYEQYF

clone_size: NA
j_call: TRBJ2-7
v_call: TRBV30
d_call: TRBD1
cdr3_nt: TGTGCCTGGAGTGTGGGACAGGGGGAGCAGTACTTC
cdr3_aa: CAWSVGQGEQYF

clone_size: NA
j_call: TRBJ2-3
v_call: TRBV25-1
d_call: NA
cdr3_nt: TGTGCCAGCAGTTCGGATACGCAGTATTTT
cdr3_aa: CASSSDTQYF

clone_size: few
j_call: TRBJ2-7
v_call: TRBV2
d_call: TRBD1
cdr3_nt: TGTGCCAACGGACAGGGGGCACACGAGCAGTACTTC
cdr3_aa: CANGQGAHEQYF

clone_size: NA
j_call: TRBJ1-1
v_call: TRBV29-1
d_call: NA
cdr3_nt: TGCAGCGTCGGCTGGGGTCCCCATGGTAGGATCACTGAAGCTTTCTTT
cdr3_aa: CSVGWGPHGRITEAFF

clone_size: few
j_call: TRBJ2-6
v_call: TRBV27
d_call: NA
cdr3_nt: TGTGCCAGCAGTTTATTATCCGGGGCCAACGTCCTGACTTTC
cdr3_aa: CASSLLSGANVLTF

clone_size: NA
j_call: TRBJ1-2
v_call: TRBV13
d_call: TRBD1
cdr3_nt: TGTGCCAGCAGCTTTACAGGGGACGGCTACACCTTC
cdr3_aa: CASSFTGDGYTF

clone_size: NA
j_call: TRBJ2-1
v_call: TRBV29-1
d_call: TRBD2
cdr3_nt: TGCAGCGTTGAAGTGGTCGGGGGGTTGCTTAGGGAGCAGTTCTTC
cdr3_aa: CSVEVVGGLLREQFF

clone_size: NA
j_call: TRBJ2-2
v_call: TRBV1
d_call: NA
cdr3_nt: TGCACCAGCACCGGGGAGCTGTTTTTT
cdr3_aa: CTSTGELFF

clone_size: NA
j_call: TRBJ1-5
v_call: TRBV5-4
d_call: NA
cdr3_nt: TGTGCCAGCAGCTTATCGCCTTCGCAGCCCCAGCATTTT
cdr3_aa: CASSLSPSQPQHF

clone_size: NA
j_call: TRBJ1-5
v_call: TRBV15
d_call: TRBD1
cdr3_nt: TGTGCCACCAGCCGTGGGACAGGGGAACAGCCCCAGCATTTT
cdr3_aa: CATSRGTGEQPQHF

clone_size: NA
j_call: TRBJ1-4
v_call: TRBV25-1
d_call: NA
cdr3_nt: TGTGCCAGCGAGAAAGGAGATGAAAAACTGTTTTTT
cdr3_aa: CASEKGDEKLFF

clone_size: NA
j_call: TRBJ1-1
v_call: TRBV4-3
d_call: NA
cdr3_nt: TGCGCCAGCAGCCAGGACCACAGAGGAGGCACTGAAGCTTTCTTT
cdr3_aa: CASSQDHRGGTEAFF

clone_size: once
j_call: TRBJ2-2
v_call: TRBV5-6
d_call: NA
cdr3_nt: TGTGCCAGCAGCTCCCACACCGGGGAGCTGTTTTTT
cdr3_aa: CASSSHTGELFF

clone_size: NA
j_call: TRBJ2-7
v_call: TRBV29-1
d_call: TRBD2
cdr3_nt: TGCAGCGTTGACGGGGGGGGCATAAACGAGCAGTACTTC
cdr3_aa: CSVDGGGINEQYF

clone_size: few
j_call: TRBJ2-5
v_call: TRBV29-1
d_call: NA
cdr3_nt: TGCAGCGTTGGTGGTTGGGACCTCGAGGAGACCCAGTACTTC
cdr3_aa: CSVGGWDLEETQYF

clone_size: NA
j_call: TRBJ2-7
v_call: TRBV27
d_call: TRBD1
cdr3_nt: TGTGCCAGCAGTTTAGGGCAAGGGACAGCGAGGGGCTACGAGCAGTACTTC
cdr3_aa: CASSLGQGTARGYEQYF

clone_size: NA
j_call: TRBJ2-7
v_call: TRBV5-5
d_call: TRBD1
cdr3_nt: TGTGCCAGCAGCGGACAGGACAGGGAAACCTACGAGCAGTACTTC
cdr3_aa: CASSGQDRETYEQYF

clone_size: NA
j_call: TRBJ1-2
v_call: TRBV4-3
d_call: TRBD1
cdr3_nt: TGCGCCAGCAGCCAAAGCAGGGGGTCCTATGGCTACACCTTC
cdr3_aa: CASSQSRGSYGYTF

clone_size: few
j_call: TRBJ1-1
v_call: TRBV30
d_call: NA
cdr3_nt: TGTGCCTGGAGTGACGGGGCAGTCACTGAAGCTTTCTTT
cdr3_aa: CAWSDGAVTEAFF

clone_size: few
j_call: TRBJ2-7
v_call: TRBV29-1
d_call: TRBD1
cdr3_nt: TGCAGCGGACAGGGGCCCTACGAGCAGTACTTC
cdr3_aa: CSGQGPYEQYF

clone_size: few
j_call: TRBJ1-5
v_call: TRBV6-5
d_call: NA
cdr3_nt: TGTGCCAGCAGTTATGTCATTAATCAGCCCCAGCATTTT
cdr3_aa: CASSYVINQPQHF

clone_size: medium-sized
j_call: TRBJ2-1
v_call: TRBV30
d_call: TRBD2
cdr3_nt: TGTGCCTGGAGTGTACTAGCGGGGGGCTCCTACAATGAGCAGTTCTTC
cdr3_aa: CAWSVLAGGSYNEQFF

clone_size: NA
j_call: TRBJ2-5
v_call: TRBV30
d_call: NA
cdr3_nt: TGTGCCTGGGGACAGAACCATCAAGAGACCCAGTACTTC
cdr3_aa: CAWGQNHQETQYF